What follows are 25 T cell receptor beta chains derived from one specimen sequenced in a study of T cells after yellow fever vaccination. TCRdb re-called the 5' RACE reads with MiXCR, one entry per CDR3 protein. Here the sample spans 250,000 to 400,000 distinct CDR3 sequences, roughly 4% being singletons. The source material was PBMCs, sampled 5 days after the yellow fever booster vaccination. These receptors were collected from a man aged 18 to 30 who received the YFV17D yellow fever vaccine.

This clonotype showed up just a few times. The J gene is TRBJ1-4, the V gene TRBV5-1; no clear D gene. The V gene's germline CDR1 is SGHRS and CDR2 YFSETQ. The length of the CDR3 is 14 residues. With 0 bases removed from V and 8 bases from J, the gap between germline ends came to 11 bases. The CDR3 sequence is CASSLGHGVEKLFF. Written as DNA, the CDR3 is TGCGCCAGCAGCTTGGGACACGGGGTGGAAAAACTGTTTTTT.

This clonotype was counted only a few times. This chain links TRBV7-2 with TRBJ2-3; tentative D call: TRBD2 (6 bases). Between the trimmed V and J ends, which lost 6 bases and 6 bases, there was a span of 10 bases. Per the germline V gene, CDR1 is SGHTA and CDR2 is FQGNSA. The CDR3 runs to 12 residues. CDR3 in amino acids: CASSIGRDTQYF. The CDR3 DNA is TGTGCCAGCAGTATTGGGAGGGATACGCAGTATTTT.

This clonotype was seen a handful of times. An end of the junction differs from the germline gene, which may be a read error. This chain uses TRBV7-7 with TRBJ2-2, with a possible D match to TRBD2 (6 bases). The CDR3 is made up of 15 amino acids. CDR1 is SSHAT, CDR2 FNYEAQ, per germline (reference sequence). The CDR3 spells CASSTREQPPGELFF. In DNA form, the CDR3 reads TGTGCTAGCAGTACCCGGGAGCAACCTCCCGGGGAGCTGTTTTTT.

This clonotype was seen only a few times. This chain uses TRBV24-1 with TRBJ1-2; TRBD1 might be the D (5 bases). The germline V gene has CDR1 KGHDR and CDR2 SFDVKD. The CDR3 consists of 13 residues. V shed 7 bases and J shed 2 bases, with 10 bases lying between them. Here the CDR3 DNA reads TGTGCCACCAGGCCGGGGGAGAACTATGGCTACACCTTC. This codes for CATRPGENYGYTF.

CDR3 region: CASSLDWSNQPQHF. CDR3 nucleotides: TGCGCCAGCAGCTTGGACTGGAGTAATCAGCCCCAGCATTTT. This sequence joins TRBV5-1 and TRBJ1-5; D ambiguous. V was clipped by 0 bases and J by 4 bases, with 8 bases between them. Looked up from germline, CDR1 is SGHRS and CDR2 is YFSETQ. This CDR3 has 14 amino acids. Looking up the rest from reference TRBV5-1 and TRBJ1-5 gives the full variable domain: KAGVTQTPRYLIKTRGQQVTLSCSPISGHRSVSWYQQTPGQGLQFLFEYFSETQRNKGNFPGRFSGRQFSNSRSEMNVSTLELGDSALYLCASSLDWSNQPQHFGDGTRLSIL.

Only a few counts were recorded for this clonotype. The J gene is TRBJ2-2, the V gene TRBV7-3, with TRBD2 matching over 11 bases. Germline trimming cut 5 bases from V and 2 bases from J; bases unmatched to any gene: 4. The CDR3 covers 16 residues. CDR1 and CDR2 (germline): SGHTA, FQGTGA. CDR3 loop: CASSPSGGSNTGELFF. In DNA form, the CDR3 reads TGTGCCAGCAGCCCTAGCGGGGGGTCCAACACCGGGGAGCTGTTTTTT.

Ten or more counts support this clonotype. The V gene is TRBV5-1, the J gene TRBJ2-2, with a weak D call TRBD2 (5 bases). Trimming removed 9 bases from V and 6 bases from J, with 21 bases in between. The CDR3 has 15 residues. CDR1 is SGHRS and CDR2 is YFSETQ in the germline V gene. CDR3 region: CATGEPAVSSGELFF. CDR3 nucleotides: TGCGCCACCGGGGAACCGGCGGTGTCGTCCGGGGAGCTGTTTTTT.

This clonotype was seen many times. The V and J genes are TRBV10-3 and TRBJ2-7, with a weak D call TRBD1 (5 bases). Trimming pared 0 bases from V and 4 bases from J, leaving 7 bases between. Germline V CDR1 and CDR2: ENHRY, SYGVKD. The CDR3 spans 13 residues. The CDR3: CAISESGPYEQYF. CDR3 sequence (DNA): TGTGCCATCAGTGAGTCGGGGCCATACGAGCAGTACTTC.

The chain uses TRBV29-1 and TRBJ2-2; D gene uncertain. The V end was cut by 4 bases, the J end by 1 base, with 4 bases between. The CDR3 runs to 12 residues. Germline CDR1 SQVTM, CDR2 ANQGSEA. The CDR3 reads CSVVENTGELFF. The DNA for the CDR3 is TGCAGCGTTGTGGAGAACACCGGGGAGCTGTTTTTT.

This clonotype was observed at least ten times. The chain's CDR3 is CASSISGGALRGEQFF. The DNA of the CDR3 is TGTGCCAGCAGTATTAGCGGGGGGGCTTTGCGGGGTGAGCAGTTCTTC. The gene calls are TRBV6-5 and TRBJ2-1, with 11 bases that match TRBD2. CDR3 size: 16 residues. Germline V gene sequence: CDR1 MNHEY, CDR2 SVGAGI. The junction had 12 bases not matched to a gene; V was cut back by 5 bases and J by 9 bases.

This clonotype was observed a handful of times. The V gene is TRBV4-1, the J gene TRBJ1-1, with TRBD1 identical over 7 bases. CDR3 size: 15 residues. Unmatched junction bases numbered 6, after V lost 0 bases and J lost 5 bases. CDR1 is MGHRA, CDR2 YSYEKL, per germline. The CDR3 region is CASSQERQGWTEAFF. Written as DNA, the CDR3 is TGCGCCAGCAGCCAAGAGAGACAGGGCTGGACTGAAGCTTTCTTT.

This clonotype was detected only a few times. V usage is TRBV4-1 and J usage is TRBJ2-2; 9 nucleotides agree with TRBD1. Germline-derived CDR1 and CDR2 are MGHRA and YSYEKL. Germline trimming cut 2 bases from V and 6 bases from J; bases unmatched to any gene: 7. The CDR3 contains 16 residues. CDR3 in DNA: TGCGCCAGCAGCCAACGGACAGGGGTTAGCTCCGGGGAGCTGTTTTTT. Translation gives CASSQRTGVSSGELFF.

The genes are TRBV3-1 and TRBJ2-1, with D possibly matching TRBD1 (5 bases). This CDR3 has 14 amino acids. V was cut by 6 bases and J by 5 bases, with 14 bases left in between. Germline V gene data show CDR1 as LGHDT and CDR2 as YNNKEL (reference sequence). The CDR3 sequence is CASRRLGPNNEQFF. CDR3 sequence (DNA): TGTGCCAGCAGACGTTTGGGGCCTAACAATGAGCAGTTCTTC.

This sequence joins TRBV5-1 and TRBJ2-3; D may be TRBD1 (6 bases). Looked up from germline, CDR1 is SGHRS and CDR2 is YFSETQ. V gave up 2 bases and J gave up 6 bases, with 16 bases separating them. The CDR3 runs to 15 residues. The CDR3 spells CASSLLSRDMDTQYF. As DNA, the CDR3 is TGCGCCAGCAGCTTACTTTCCCGGGACATGGATACGCAGTATTTT.

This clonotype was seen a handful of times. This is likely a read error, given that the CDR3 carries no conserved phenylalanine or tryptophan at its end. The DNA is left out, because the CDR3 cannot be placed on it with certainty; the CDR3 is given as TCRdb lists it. This CDR3 is CASSPVTGGPLTS. The chain carries TRBV19 and TRBJ2-7; the table calls TRBD1, which could not be checked here. The CDR3 spans 13 residues, counting both ends. Germline V gene sequence: CDR1 LNHDA, CDR2 SQIVND (reference sequence).

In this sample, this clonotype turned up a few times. The DNA for the CDR3 is TGCAGCGTCCGTCGGCCGGGACAGTTGAAGACCCAGTACTTC. This sequence encodes CSVRRPGQLKTQYF. The rearrangement links TRBV29-1 to TRBJ2-5; 7 nucleotides line up with TRBD1. Germline lookup yields CDR1 SQVTM and CDR2 ANQGSEA. The length of the CDR3 is 14 residues. J was trimmed by 6 bases and V by 6 bases; bases with no gene match: 13.

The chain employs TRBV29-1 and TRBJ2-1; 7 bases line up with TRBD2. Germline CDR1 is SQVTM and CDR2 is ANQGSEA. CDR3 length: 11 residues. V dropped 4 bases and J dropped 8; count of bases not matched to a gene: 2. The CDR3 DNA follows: TGCAGCGTTGCTGGGGGGGATGAGCAGTTCTTC. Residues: CSVAGGDEQFF.

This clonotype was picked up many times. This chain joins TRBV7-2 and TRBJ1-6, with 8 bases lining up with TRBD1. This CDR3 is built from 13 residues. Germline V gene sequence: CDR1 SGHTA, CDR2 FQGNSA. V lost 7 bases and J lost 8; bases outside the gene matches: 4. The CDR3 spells CASTTGVYSPLHF. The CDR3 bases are TGTGCCAGCACGACAGGGGTATATTCACCCCTCCACTTT.

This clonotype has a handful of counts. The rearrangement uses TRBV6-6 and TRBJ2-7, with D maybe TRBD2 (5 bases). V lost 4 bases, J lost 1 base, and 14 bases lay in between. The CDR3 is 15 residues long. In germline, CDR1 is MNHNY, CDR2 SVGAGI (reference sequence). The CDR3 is CASSSRDKISYEQYF. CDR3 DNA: TGTGCCAGCAGTTCCCGGGATAAGATATCCTACGAGCAGTACTTC.

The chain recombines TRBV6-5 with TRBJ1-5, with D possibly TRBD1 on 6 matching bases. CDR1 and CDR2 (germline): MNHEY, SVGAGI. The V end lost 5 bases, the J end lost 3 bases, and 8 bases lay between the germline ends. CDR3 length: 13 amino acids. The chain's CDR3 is CASSGTHNQPQHF. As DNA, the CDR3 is TGTGCCAGCAGTGGGACACACAATCAGCCCCAGCATTTT.

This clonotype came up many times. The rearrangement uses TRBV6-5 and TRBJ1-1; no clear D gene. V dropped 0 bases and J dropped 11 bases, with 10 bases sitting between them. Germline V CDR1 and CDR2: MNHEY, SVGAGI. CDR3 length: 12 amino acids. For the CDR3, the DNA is TGTGCCAGCAGTTACTCTACTGGGAGGGCTTTCTTT. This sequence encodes CASSYSTGRAFF.

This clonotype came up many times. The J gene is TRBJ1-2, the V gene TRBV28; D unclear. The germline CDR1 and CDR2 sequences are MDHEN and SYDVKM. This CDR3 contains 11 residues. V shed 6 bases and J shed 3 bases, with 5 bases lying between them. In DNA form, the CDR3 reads TGTGCCAGCAGGGGTGACTATGGCTACACCTTC. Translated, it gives CASRGDYGYTF.

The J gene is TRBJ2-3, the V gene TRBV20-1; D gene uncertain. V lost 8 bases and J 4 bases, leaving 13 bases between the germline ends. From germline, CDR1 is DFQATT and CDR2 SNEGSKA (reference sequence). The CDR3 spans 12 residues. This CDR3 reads CSTSVKADTQYF. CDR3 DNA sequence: TGCAGTACTTCCGTGAAGGCAGATACGCAGTATTTT.

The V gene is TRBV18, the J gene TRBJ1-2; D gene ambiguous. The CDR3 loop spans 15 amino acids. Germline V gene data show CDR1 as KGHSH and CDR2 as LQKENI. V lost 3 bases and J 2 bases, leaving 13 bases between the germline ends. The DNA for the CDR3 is TGTGCCAGCTCACCCGTTACCCGGGTGAACTATGGCTACACCTTC. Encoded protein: CASSPVTRVNYGYTF.

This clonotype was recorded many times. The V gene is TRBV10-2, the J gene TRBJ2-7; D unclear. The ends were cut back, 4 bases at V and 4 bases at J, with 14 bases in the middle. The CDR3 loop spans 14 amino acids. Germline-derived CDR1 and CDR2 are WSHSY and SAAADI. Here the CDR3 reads CASSAPRLGYEQYF. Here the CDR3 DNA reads TGCGCCAGCAGTGCCCCCCGTTTGGGTTACGAGCAGTACTTC.